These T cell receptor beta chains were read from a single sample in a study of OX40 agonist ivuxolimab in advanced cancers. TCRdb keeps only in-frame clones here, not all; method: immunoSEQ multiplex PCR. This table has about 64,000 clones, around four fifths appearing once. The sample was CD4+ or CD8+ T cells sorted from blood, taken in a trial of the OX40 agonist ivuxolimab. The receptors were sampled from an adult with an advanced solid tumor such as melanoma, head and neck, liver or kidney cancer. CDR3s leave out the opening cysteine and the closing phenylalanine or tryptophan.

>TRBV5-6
ASSLAGRVGNEQY
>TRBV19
ASSTGVSTNEKLF
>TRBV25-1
ASSQGATNSPLH
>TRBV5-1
ASSSGTANEKLF
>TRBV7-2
ASSLSGGNTGELF
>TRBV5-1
ASSLGTGGLNEQF
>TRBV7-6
ASSLVTSGSSYEQY
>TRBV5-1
ASSLSLAPSTDTQY
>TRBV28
ASSINQPQH
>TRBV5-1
ASSRDKQETQY
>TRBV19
ASSIASETQY
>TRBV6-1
ASSELSTVFNYGYT
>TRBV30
AWSRAAYEQY
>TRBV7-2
ASSRKGEPTYEQY
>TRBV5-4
ASSLPSGDEQF
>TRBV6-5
ASKELDEQF
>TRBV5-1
ASSSGSYEQY
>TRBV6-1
ASSELLAWGEKLF
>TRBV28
ASRRQGARNQPQH
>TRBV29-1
SVVEPGEQY
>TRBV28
ASSWYQKNEKLF
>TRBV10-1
ASSESHTGELF
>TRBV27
ASSLRGQAQETQY
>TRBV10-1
ASSPDRSSGNTIY
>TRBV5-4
ASSTSTGAKF
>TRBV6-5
ASSYNAGELF
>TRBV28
ASSLSRGGNQPQH
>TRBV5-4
ASSLGQGADTQY
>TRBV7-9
ASSLTGTGTYSNQPQH
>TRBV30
AWKRRDRGTDTQY
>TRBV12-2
ASRLARTRFTEAF
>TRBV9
ASSRGTGVEKLF
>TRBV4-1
ASSQEVPPSGASSYNEQF
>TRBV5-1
ASSFTGQQETQY
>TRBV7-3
ASSPRDRGVTGELF
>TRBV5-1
ASRPGGEGELF
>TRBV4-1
ASSQGFGGPGEAF
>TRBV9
ASSAGTSGRFGETQY
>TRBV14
ASSQELQGRGYT
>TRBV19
ASSLYRGRALDQPQH